This entry lists 10 T cell receptor beta chains sequenced from one sample in a study of lymphopenia after photon versus proton radiotherapy (dated by TCRdb to the late 2010s). Libraries were constructed by the immunoSEQ multiplex PCR assay. What TCRdb holds here is the immuneACCESS table cut down to in-frame rearrangements. Part of the clones is not present; checked against another copy, under half of the missing clones reflect an unresolved V gene, and the others are unexplained. Here the sample has approximately 80,000 clones; about 83% occur a single time. The leading ten clones occupy over 1.1% of the sample. The source material was peripheral blood, sampled from a patient treated with proton-based radiotherapy. The receptor set was obtained from a man aged 60 to 69 with pancreatic cancer.

The gene calls are TRBV14 and TRBJ2-7; tentatively, D is TRBD1 (6 bases). The CDR3 runs 15 residues. Per germline, CDR1 SGHDN and CDR2 FVKESK. Trimming removed 5 bases from V and 0 bases from J, with 14 bases in between. The CDR3, as DNA: TGTGCCAGCAGCTTGGGGCAGGGGCCCTCCTACGAGCAGTACTTC. Its translation: CASSLGQGPSYEQYF.

The gene calls are TRBV12-2 and TRBJ2-3; the table assigns TRBD2, which was not confirmed against the DNA. TRBV12-2 is described as a pseudogene. The CDR3 consists of 16 residues. The CDR3 region has the DNA TGTGCAAGTCGCTGCGGCTTTGGGCGCGGGGGGGATACGCAGTATTTT. As protein: CASRCGFGRGGDTQYF.

The chain couples TRBV7-8 to TRBJ2-1, with D possibly being TRBD1 or TRBD2 (5 bases each). Looked up from germline, CDR1 is SGHVS and CDR2 is FQNEAQ. The V gene lost 7 bases and the J gene lost 10 bases, with 14 bases spanning the gap. CDR3 length: 12 amino acids. The CDR3 DNA reads TGTGCCAGCACCCCGGGACGAGGGGAGCAGTTCTTC. It encodes CASTPGRGEQFF.

The chain links TRBV7-9 to TRBJ2-7; D might be TRBD2 (5 bases). This CDR3 spans 16 amino acids. Germline assignment: CDR1 SEHNR and CDR2 FQNEAQ (reference sequence). V was cut by 4 bases and J by 0 bases, with 16 bases left in between. This CDR3 is CASSSQNMGSSYEQYF. The CDR3 bases are TGTGCCAGCAGCTCCCAAAACATGGGGAGCTCCTACGAGCAGTACTTC.

This rearrangement joins TRBV2 to TRBJ2-7; no clear D. Germline-derived CDR1 and CDR2 are SNHLY and FYNNEI. The CDR3 is 14 residues long. The germline V and J ends were trimmed by 5 bases and 6 bases, with 17 bases remaining between them. CDR3: CASSTFMALLEQYF. CDR3 coding DNA: TGTGCCAGCAGTACCTTTATGGCCCTCCTCGAGCAGTACTTC.

The rearrangement uses TRBV6-6 and TRBJ1-2, with 7 bases aligning to TRBD1. Trimming cost V 6 bases and J 0 bases; bases outside gene matches: 4. Germline CDR1 reads MNHNY; CDR2 reads SVGAGI (reference sequence). The CDR3 runs to 14 residues. The CDR3 spells CASRTGSTNYGYTF. The CDR3 coding sequence is TGTGCCAGCAGGACAGGGTCTACTAACTATGGCTACACCTTC.

This chain connects TRBV28 to TRBJ1-4; possible D gene TRBD1, 6 bases. Looked up from germline, CDR1 is MDHEN and CDR2 is SYDVKM. The CDR3 consists of 14 residues. V was clipped by 5 bases and J by 6 bases, with 13 bases between them. CDR3 sequence reads: CASSDRRGDEKLFF. CDR3 DNA sequence: TGTGCCAGCAGTGACCGGAGGGGGGATGAAAAACTGTTTTTT.

V gene TRBV7-2 combines with J gene TRBJ2-7, with 13 nucleotides matching TRBD2. The CDR3 has 16 residues. Germline CDR1 SGHTA, CDR2 FQGNSA. Losses at the gene ends were 5 bases for V and 2 bases for J; bases not matched to a gene: 6. This chain's CDR3 is CASSGGTSGTPYEQYF. The CDR3, as DNA: TGTGCCAGCAGCGGGGGGACTAGCGGGACCCCCTACGAGCAGTACTTC.

The V gene is TRBV28, the J gene TRBJ1-1; TRBD1 might be the D (6 bases). V was clipped by 3 bases and J by 2 bases, with 16 bases between them. CDR1 and CDR2 (germline): MDHEN, SYDVKM. The CDR3 is 16 amino acids. The CDR3: CASSFIGGGENTEAFF. The DNA of the CDR3 is TGTGCCAGCAGTTTCATTGGCGGGGGCGAAAACACTGAAGCTTTCTTT.

This chain links TRBV5-4 with TRBJ2-1; 16 nucleotides align to TRBD2. V lost 4 bases and J lost 7; bases outside the gene matches: 8. The CDR3 has 17 residues. Germline-derived CDR1 and CDR2 are SGHNT and YYREEE (reference sequence). The CDR3 DNA reads as TGTGCCAGCAGCCCCGGGACTAGCGGGAGGGCCTTGAATGAGCAGTTCTTC. Residues: CASSPGTSGRALNEQFF.